A selection of T cell receptor beta chains follows, all from one sample in a study of blood T cell repertoires in COVID-19. The assay was immunoSEQ multiplex PCR, and TCRdb's table has in-frame clones only and misses some. The table shows about 380,000 clones, with approximately 84% occurring only once. The sequenced sample consisted of PBMCs or T cells enriched from blood (not recorded which). Every receptor here comes from a woman aged 25-40 years who had recovered from COVID-19. Both conserved end residues are part of each CDR3. D genes are given only for firm matches. Size is stated for part of the rows, as once, few or many counts, or as a class when the clone is expanded.

v_gene	d_gene	j_gene	abundance	CDR3aa	CDR3nt
TRBV12-3/TRBV12-4	NA	TRBJ2-7	NA	CASSLGAGHEQYF	TGTGCCAGCAGTTTAGGAGCAGGCCACGAGCAGTACTTC
TRBV18	TRBD2	TRBJ2-2	NA	CASSLLGGRNTGELFF	TGTGCCAGTTCCCTACTTGGCGGGAGGAACACCGGGGAGCTGTTTTTT
TRBV3-1/TRBV3-2	NA	TRBJ1-1	NA	CASSPRDTYTEAFF	TGTGCCAGCAGCCCTCGGGACACCTACACTGAAGCTTTCTTT
TRBV28	NA	TRBJ1-6	NA	CATTSGGQNSPLHF	TGTGCCACTACCTCGGGGGGCCAAAATTCACCCCTCCACTTT
TRBV3-1/TRBV3-2	TRBD2	TRBJ2-1	NA	CASSPRPTSGTGEQFF	TGTGCCAGCAGCCCCCGTCCGACTAGCGGGACGGGGGAGCAGTTCTTC
TRBV4-1	NA	TRBJ1-2	once	CASSQDDYLNGYTF	TGCGCCAGCAGCCAAGATGATTACCTAAATGGCTACACCTTC
TRBV11-1	NA	TRBJ1-2	few	CASSLRVNYGYTF	TGTGCCAGCAGCTTACGGGTTAACTATGGCTACACCTTC
TRBV6-5	NA	TRBJ1-1	NA	CAGRRAGATEAFF	TGTGCCGGCCGTCGGGCGGGGGCCACTGAAGCTTTCTTT
TRBV12-5	TRBD1	TRBJ2-5	NA	CASGLVRFGTGGGETQYF	TGTGCTAGTGGTTTGGTGCGATTCGGGACAGGGGGCGGAGAGACCCAGTACTTC
TRBV2	NA	TRBJ2-7	NA	CASSEPRATNSYEQYF	TGTGCCAGCAGTGAACCCAGGGCCACTAACTCCTACGAGCAGTACTTC
TRBV7-9	TRBD1	TRBJ1-2	NA	CASSRRDRDNYGYTF	TGTGCCAGCAGCCGCCGGGACAGAGATAACTATGGCTACACCTTC
TRBV9	NA	TRBJ2-3	NA	CASSVATRAGADTQYF	TGTGCCAGCAGCGTAGCTACCAGAGCAGGGGCAGATACGCAGTATTTT
TRBV30	NA	TRBJ2-6	NA	CALTGSGANVLTF	TGTGCCTTGACAGGCTCTGGGGCCAACGTCCTGACTTTC
TRBV11-1	TRBD1	TRBJ1-2	NA	CASSQGPGTANYGYTF	TGTGCCAGCAGCCAGGGCCCCGGGACAGCTAACTATGGCTACACCTTC
TRBV4-1	NA	TRBJ1-1	NA	CASSQEFGGWNTEAFF	TGCGCCAGCAGCCAAGAATTTGGCGGTTGGAACACTGAAGCTTTCTTT
TRBV28	TRBD2	TRBJ2-7	NA	CASSLRAGGAHEQYF	TGTGCCAGCAGTTTGAGAGCGGGAGGAGCCCACGAGCAGTACTTC
TRBV6-4	TRBD2	TRBJ2-7	NA	CASSRLAGGRSYEQYF	TGTGCCAGCAGCCGACTAGCGGGAGGCCGTTCCTACGAGCAGTACTTC
TRBV6-4	TRBD1	TRBJ2-1	NA	CASSSDRRLYNEQFF	TGTGCCAGTAGCTCGGACAGGCGCCTATACAATGAGCAGTTCTTC
TRBV14	NA	TRBJ1-2	few	CASSQGRIFYTF	TGTGCCAGCAGCCAAGGGAGAATCTTCTACACCTTC
TRBV15	NA	TRBJ1-5	NA	CATSRALTESSPQHF	TGTGCCACCAGCAGAGCTTTGACAGAGTCCAGCCCCCAGCATTTT
TRBV2	TRBD1	TRBJ2-4	NA	CASSRTGALAKNIQYF	TGTGCCAGCAGTAGGACAGGGGCTCTAGCCAAAAACATTCAGTACTTC
TRBV7-9	TRBD1	TRBJ1-5	NA	CASSLGTGGNQPQHF	TGTGCCAGCAGCTTAGGGACAGGGGGCAATCAGCCCCAGCATTTT
TRBV18	NA	TRBJ1-2	NA	CASSPDRSKGSYTF	TGTGCCAGCTCACCAGACAGGTCTAAAGGGAGCTACACCTTC
TRBV6-1	NA	TRBJ2-7	NA	CASSEDGGPYEQYF	TGTGCCAGCAGTGAAGACGGGGGGCCCTACGAGCAGTACTTC
TRBV3-1/TRBV3-2	NA	TRBJ2-3	NA	CASSPQTSSDTQYF	TGTGCCAGCAGCCCTCAGACTAGTTCAGATACGCAGTATTTT
TRBV5-1	NA	TRBJ1-3	few	CASSLATFSGNTIYF	TGCGCCAGCAGCTTGGCAACATTCTCTGGAAACACCATATATTTT
TRBV9	NA	TRBJ2-7	NA	CASSVGHEAYEQYF	TGTGCCAGCAGCGTAGGACACGAAGCCTACGAGCAGTACTTC
TRBV19	TRBD1	TRBJ1-5	NA	CASSIVGQGSQPQHF	TGTGCCAGTAGTATAGTCGGACAGGGCAGTCAGCCCCAGCATTTT